This T cell receptor (beta chain) came from a study of T-cell reconstitution after alpha-beta-depleted transplantation in children (dated by TCRdb to 2016 to 2018). For context, the study as a whole: T-cell immune reconstitution after TCRalphabeta/CD19-depleted allogeneic hematopoietic cell transplantation in children was quantitatively tracked in the study by means of TCR repertoire profiling. The paper's findings and limits, for the study overall: Apparently early alphabetaT-cell count recovery about two months after transplant reportedly relied on only several hundred rapidly expanded clones derived from non-depleted graft cells. The frequencies of hyperexpanded clones fell over the following months, and after one year, T-cell counts and TCRbeta diversity were mostly attributed to newly produced T cells. In some patients, the high TCRbeta diversity seen at day 60 was put down to recipient T cells and intrathymic progenitors that had survived conditioning.

Sample treatment or condition, as interpreted from the label and publication: allogeneic hematopoietic cell transplantation with graft depleted of TCRalphabeta T cells and CD19 B cells. The transplant recipients were children given TCRalphabeta/CD19-depleted allogeneic hematopoietic cell grafts. On this clonotype itself: What this receptor recognizes is not known. The sample holds no much larger clone one base away, and base qualities are not on file.

To prepare the library, PCR was applied. The instrument given in TCRdb is Illumina HiSeq 2500. To normalize quantification of the TCRbeta repertoire, the TCR libraries were built with molecular barcoding that relied on unique molecular identifiers. The public reads were reprocessed in TCRdb via fastp at Q25 and MiXCR, keeping in-frame beta chains. Each entry is one CDR3 protein sequence, shown with its most common DNA and genes. In this sample the table shows about 310,000 distinct CDR3 sequences, 23% of which occur a single time. The ten top clones hold roughly 9.8% of the sample. The germline V gene supplies CDR1 SGHTA and CDR2 FQGNSA. The CDR3 runs 17 amino acids, cysteine and phenylalanine included. The sequence is cut down to CDR3 DNA, 51 bases in frame from base 1. V loses 0 bases at its end and J loses 6 bases; junction bases beyond the gene matches: 9.

The specimen comprised PBMCs, mostly from graft donor cells, sampled 180 days after TCRalphabeta/CD19-depleted stem cell transplant. This TCR derives from a male patient aged 10 to 17 who had a stem cell transplant for acute lymphoblastic leukemia, so the T cells may come from the graft donor. Recombination linked TRBV7-2 to TRBJ2-1, with 9 junctional bases fitting TRBD2. Here the CDR3 is given as CASSLARGLARANEQFF. The DNA sequence reads TGTGCCAGCAGCTTAGCGCGTGGACTAGCGAGGGCCAATGAGCAGTTCTTC.